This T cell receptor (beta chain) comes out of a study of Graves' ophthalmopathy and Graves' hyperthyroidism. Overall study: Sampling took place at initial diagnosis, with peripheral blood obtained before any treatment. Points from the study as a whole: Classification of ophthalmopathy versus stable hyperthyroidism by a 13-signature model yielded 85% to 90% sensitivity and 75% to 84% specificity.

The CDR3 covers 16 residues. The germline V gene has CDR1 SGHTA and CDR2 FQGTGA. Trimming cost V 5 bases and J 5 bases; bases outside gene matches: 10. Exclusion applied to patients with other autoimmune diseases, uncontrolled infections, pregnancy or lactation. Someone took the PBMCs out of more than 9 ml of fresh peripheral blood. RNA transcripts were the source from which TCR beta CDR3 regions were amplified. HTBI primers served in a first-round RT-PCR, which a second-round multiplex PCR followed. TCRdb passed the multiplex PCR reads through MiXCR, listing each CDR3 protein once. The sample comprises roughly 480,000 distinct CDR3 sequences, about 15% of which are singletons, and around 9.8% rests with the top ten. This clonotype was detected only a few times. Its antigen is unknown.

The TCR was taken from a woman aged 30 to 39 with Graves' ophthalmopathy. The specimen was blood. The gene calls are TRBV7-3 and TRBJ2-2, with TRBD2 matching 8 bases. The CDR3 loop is CASSPVPSSGTGELFF. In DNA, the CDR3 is TGTGCCAGCAGCCCCGTCCCCTCTAGCGGGACCGGGGAGCTGTTTTTT.